This T cell receptor beta chain was recorded in a study of blood T cell repertoires in COVID-19. The repertoire was sequenced with immunoSEQ multiplex PCR; TCRdb's copy has only in-frame clones and lacks some. This sample has nearly 200,000 clones, with roughly nine tenths found just once. J was trimmed by 1 base and V by 1 base; bases with no gene match: 1. This CDR3 region has 16 residues. From germline, CDR1 is SGHVS and CDR2 FNYEAQ. This chain connects TRBV7-6 to TRBJ1-4; the match to TRBD1 covers 9 bases. Sequenced sample: peripheral blood. This TCR came from a woman between 70 and 85 years old with acute or convalescent COVID-19. The DNA for the CDR3 is TGTGCCAGCAGCTTAGGGGGACAGGGAACTAATGAAAAACTGTTTTTT. It specifies CASSLGGQGTNEKLFF.